A single sample is the source of the 17 T cell receptor beta chains below, sequenced in a study of T cell repertoires in cytomegalovirus infection. These receptors' targets are unknown. Using its own MiXCR run on the reads, TCRdb lists one record per CDR3 protein. This table has thousands of distinct CDR3 sequences, 55% appearing once. Source material: PBMCs, sequenced either directly or after in vitro stimulation (not recorded which). These receptors were taken from a human donor in good health (CMV status not recorded). Some clones in this sample may be carry-over from other donors' samples.

By share, this clonotype counts as hyperexpanded. The CDR3 sequence is CASSLFSTAGNEQFF. The CDR3 nucleotides read TGCGCCAGCAGCTTGTTCTCGACAGCGGGCAATGAGCAGTTCTTC. The chain combines TRBV5-1 with TRBJ2-1, with a tentative D call TRBD2 (6 bases). Germline lookup yields CDR1 SGHRS and CDR2 YFSETQ. V was cut by 1 base and J by 6 bases, with 14 bases left in between. This CDR3 contains 15 residues.

The rearrangement uses TRBV5-1 and TRBJ2-3; 7 bases map to TRBD2. The CDR3 runs to 16 residues. CDR1 and CDR2 from the germline V gene are SGHRS and YFSETQ. Germline trimming cut 4 bases from V and 3 bases from J; bases unmatched to any gene: 11. The CDR3 bases are TGCGCCAGCAGCCCGGACGCGGCTAGCGGAACAGATACGCAGTATTTT. Its translation is CASSPDAASGTDTQYF.

The chain combines TRBV6-1 with TRBJ2-2; a possible D gene is TRBD1 (6 bases). V was trimmed by 6 bases and J by 3 bases, leaving 14 bases between them. The CDR3 is 15 amino acids. CDR1 and CDR2 (germline): MNHNS, SASEGT. The CDR3 DNA is TGTGCCAGCAGCTTGAACAGGGCCTACACCGGGGAGCTGTTTTTT. As protein: CASSLNRAYTGELFF.

The chain is built from TRBV7-2 and TRBJ2-7; no reliable D call. Germline V gene data show CDR1 as SGHTA and CDR2 as FQGNSA. Trimming cost V 5 bases and J 5 bases, with 10 bases left between them. The CDR3 contains 12 residues. In DNA form, the CDR3 reads TGTGCCAGCAGCCGACCTGGGCACGAGCAGTACTTC. Its protein product is CASSRPGHEQYF.

Notes on this clonotype: Mismatch with germline at one junction end may stem from a read error. The chain carries TRBV5-1 and TRBJ2-5, with TRBD1 matching 7 bases. The germline gives CDR1 SGHRS, CDR2 YFSETQ. This CDR3 is 16 amino acids long. The CDR3 spells CASSLASDRAKEPQSF. The DNA of the CDR3 is TGCGCCAGCAGCTTGGCTTCTGACAGGGCCAAAGAGCCCCAGTCATTC. Supplemented by reference TRBV5-1 and TRBJ2-5, the full variable domain reads KAGVTQTPRYLIKTRGQQVTLSCSPISGHRSVSWYQQTPGQGLQFLFEYFSETQRNKGNFPGRFSGRQFSNSRSEMNVSTLELGDSALYLCASSLASDRAKEPQSFGPGTRLLVL.

This clonotype appeared a single time. The junction shows a germline mismatch at one end, possibly a read error. The rearrangement links TRBV7-9 to TRBJ1-6; perhaps TRBD1 as D (6 bases). The CDR3 spans 17 residues. Germline assignment: CDR1 SEHNR and CDR2 FQNEAQ (reference sequence). CDR3 in DNA: TGTGCCAGAAGCACGCACGAACGGGCAGGGGCAAATTCACCCATCCCCTTT. Amino acids: CARSTHERAGANSPIPF.

This clonotype turned up a few times. The chain combines TRBV7-2 with TRBJ2-2; the match to TRBD1 covers 7 bases. V trimming: 5 bases; J trimming: 7 bases; junction bases outside the gene matches: 4. Germline V lookup: CDR1 SGHTA, CDR2 FQGNSA. The CDR3 loop spans 13 amino acids. The CDR3 coding sequence is TGTGCCAGCAGCGGACAGGAAGGCGGGGAGCTGTTTTTT. Translated, it gives CASSGQEGGELFF.

Regarding this clonotype: The junction and the germline gene differ at one end; a read error may be behind it. The chain joins TRBV12-3 or TRBV12-4 to TRBJ1-1, with D perhaps TRBD1 (5 bases). The CDR3 loop spans 16 amino acids. CDR3 sequence (DNA): TGTGCCAGCAGCCTCAGGGTTTCCAAACATGTCACTGAAGATTTCTTT. Protein product: CASSLRVSKHVTEDFF.

This clonotype was found a few times. This chain connects TRBV12-5 to TRBJ2-1; possibly TRBD1 for D (5 bases). This CDR3 is built from 19 residues. In germline, CDR1 is LGHNT, CDR2 FRNRAP. CDR3 residues: CGRGLVSVIGAVPYNEQFF. The CDR3, as DNA: TGTGGGAGAGGTTTGGTATCGGTAATAGGGGCCGTCCCCTACAATGAGCAGTTCTTC. Variable domain in full (rest from reference TRBV12-5 and TRBJ2-1): DARVTQTPRHKVTEMGQEVTMRCQPILGHNTVFWYRQTMMQGLELLAYFRNRAPLDDSGMPKDRFSAEMPDATLATLKIQPSEPRDSAVYFCGRGLVSVIGAVPYNEQFFGPGTRLTVL.

The chain joins TRBV28 to TRBJ1-5; D gene ambiguous. V was clipped by 1 base and J by 6 bases, with 10 bases between them. CDR3 size: 14 residues. CDR1 is MDHEN, CDR2 SYDVKM, per germline. CDR3 region: CASSLYGVGQPQHF. The CDR3 DNA is TGTGCCAGCAGTTTATACGGTGTTGGTCAGCCCCAGCATTTT.

This chain uses TRBV10-3 with TRBJ2-3; D gene unclear. The CDR3 has 14 amino acids. Germline V gene sequence: CDR1 ENHRY, CDR2 SYGVKD. The V end lost 0 bases, the J end lost 5 bases, and 9 bases lay between the germline ends. The CDR3 DNA follows: TGTGCCATCAGTGAGTCCCCGGTGCAAGATACGCAGTATTTT. It translates to CAISESPVQDTQYF.

With respect to this clonotype: The CDR3 end shows no conserved phenylalanine or tryptophan, and so a read error is likely. The chain couples TRBV19 to TRBJ1-4, with 7 bases aligning to TRBD1. The J segment lost 7 bases and the V segment lost 3 bases, leaving 5 bases of the junction unmatched. CDR1 is LNHDA, CDR2 SQIVND, per germline (reference sequence). This CDR3 has 14 residues. The CDR3 region is CASSILAGGEKLFL. The DNA for the CDR3 is TGTGCCAGTAGTATTTTGGCAGGGGGTGAAAAACTGTTTTTG.

This clonotype appeared once. The junction does not match germline at one end; this may be a read error. The chain combines TRBV28 with TRBJ1-3; D ambiguous. CDR3 size: 16 residues. CDR1 and CDR2 (germline): MDHEN, SYDVKM. CDR3 bases: TGTGCCAGCTGTTTATATCCGGGCTTTACTGGAAACACCATATATTTT. Translation gives CASCLYPGFTGNTIYF.

This clonotype has a handful of counts. The junction and the germline gene differ at one end; a read error may be behind it. This chain joins TRBV27 and TRBJ2-5; D gene ambiguous. Germline values: CDR1 MNHEY, CDR2 SMNVEV (reference sequence). This CDR3 has 14 residues. The CDR3 nucleotides read TGTGCCCGCAGTGTTGGGTCGATGCCGGAGACCCAGTACTTC. It is translated as CARSVGSMPETQYF.

Ten or more counts support this clonotype. The rearrangement uses TRBV19 and TRBJ1-5, with 9 bases fitting TRBD1. Germline loops: CDR1 LNHDA, CDR2 SQIVND (reference sequence). This CDR3 has 14 amino acids. Unmatched junction bases numbered 2, after V lost 1 base and J lost 7 bases. CDR3 sequence reads: CASSIVDRGQPQHF. The CDR3 region has the DNA TGTGCCAGTAGTATAGTGGACAGGGGCCAGCCCCAGCATTTT.

In the case of this clonotype: Compared with germline, one end of the junction differs, possibly owing to a read error. V and J are TRBV5-1 and TRBJ2-5, with D possibly TRBD1 on 6 matching bases. Germline loops: CDR1 SGHRS, CDR2 YFSETQ. This CDR3 has 16 residues. The DNA for the CDR3 is TGCGCCATCAGCTTGGCTTCTTACAGGGCCCAAGAGACCCATTCTTTC. It codes for CAISLASYRAQETHSF.

V gene TRBV7-2 combines with J gene TRBJ2-7; 8 bases are shared with TRBD2. The CDR3 loop spans 14 amino acids. V gave up 2 bases and J gave up 2 bases; unmatched junction bases: 2. Germline lookup yields CDR1 SGHTA and CDR2 FQGNSA. In nucleotides, the CDR3 is TGTGCCAGCAGCTTAAAAGCGGGGGCCTACGAGCAGTACTTC. This sequence encodes CASSLKAGAYEQYF. Full variable domain (remainder filled in from reference TRBV7-2 and TRBJ2-7): GAGVSQSPSNKVTEKGKDVELRCDPISGHTALYWYRQSLGQGLEFLIYFQGNSAPDKSGLPSDRFSAERTGGSVSTLTIQRTQQEDSAVYLCASSLKAGAYEQYFGPGTRLTVT.